These 3 T cell receptor beta chains originate from one sample sequenced in a study of OX40 agonist ivuxolimab in advanced cancers. Here immunoSEQ multiplex PCR was the method, and the copy in TCRdb shows in-frame clones only, minus some. This table holds 60,000 to 90,000 clones, 70% to 85% found once. Here the sequenced sample was CD4+ or CD8+ T cells sorted from blood, taken in a trial of the OX40 agonist ivuxolimab. The receptors were sampled from an adult with an advanced solid tumor such as melanoma, head and neck, liver or kidney cancer.

The gene calls are TRBV7-9 and TRBJ2-7; 10 nucleotides agree with TRBD2. The CDR3 consists of 16 residues. Germline assignment: CDR1 SEHNR and CDR2 FQNEAQ (reference sequence). Trimming removed 4 bases from V and 0 bases from J; junction bases left unmatched: 6. In DNA, the CDR3 is TGTGCCAGCAGCTCCTTACTAGCGGGGAGCTCCTACGAGCAGTACTTC. Amino acids: CASSSLLAGSSYEQYF.

V usage is TRBV5-5 and J usage is TRBJ1-5, with D uncertain. Germline CDR1 reads SGHKS; CDR2 reads YYEKEE (reference sequence). The CDR3 has 15 amino acids. Deletions cut 0 bases from V and 0 bases from J, with 7 bases between. Here the CDR3 DNA reads TGTGCCAGCAGCTTGGACCGAAATAGCAATCAGCCCCAGCATTTT. It yields the protein CASSLDRNSNQPQHF.

This sequence joins TRBV29-1 and TRBJ2-1; 8 bases line up with TRBD2. The CDR3 length is 13 residues. Trimming at V came to 6 bases and at J to 9 bases, leaving 10 bases not matched to a gene. Germline V CDR1 and CDR2: SQVTM, ANQGSEA. The chain's CDR3 is CSVQERESGEQFF. CDR3 DNA sequence: TGCAGCGTCCAGGAGCGGGAGTCGGGTGAGCAGTTCTTC.